The rows below give T cell receptor beta chains drawn from one sample of a study of T cell changes during pregnancy in multiple sclerosis. TCRdb's copy holds only in-frame clones and misses some; the assay was immunoSEQ multiplex PCR. The sample includes around 56,000 clones, over 80% of them seen just once. This sample comprised CD4+ T cells from peripheral blood mononuclear cells, obtained in the first trimester of pregnancy. All receptors come from a female donor with multiple sclerosis, enrolled in a pregnancy study. CDR3s include the opening cysteine and the closing phenylalanine or tryptophan. A D gene is named only where the DNA matches it firmly. Size tells how often a clone was seen (once, few, many) or the class of an expanded clone, and some rows leave it out.

v_gene: TRBV15; d_gene: NA; abundance: NA; len: 13; j_gene: TRBJ1-5; CDR3aa: CATSRDQGGPQHF; CDR3nt: TGTGCCACCAGCAGAGATCAGGGAGGGCCCCAGCATTTT
v_gene: TRBV6-1; d_gene: TRBD1; abundance: NA; len: 11; j_gene: TRBJ1-5; CDR3aa: CASTLDRVKHF; CDR3nt: TGTGCCAGCACCCTGGACAGGGTCAAGCATTTT
v_gene: TRBV20-1; d_gene: NA; abundance: NA; len: 11; j_gene: TRBJ1-1; CDR3aa: CSAWRGSEAFF; CDR3nt: TGCAGTGCCTGGCGGGGGTCTGAAGCTTTCTTT
v_gene: TRBV7-9; d_gene: TRBD1; abundance: NA; len: 15; j_gene: TRBJ2-7; CDR3aa: CASSSTGTGVHEQYF; CDR3nt: TGTGCCAGCAGCTCGACCGGGACAGGGGTGCACGAGCAGTACTTC
v_gene: TRBV29-1; d_gene: NA; abundance: NA; len: 13; j_gene: TRBJ2-7; CDR3aa: CSVLRAGAYEQYF; CDR3nt: TGCAGCGTTCTGAGGGCGGGTGCTTACGAGCAGTACTTC
v_gene: TRBV5-5; d_gene: NA; abundance: NA; len: 13; j_gene: TRBJ1-2; CDR3aa: CASSLADTYGYTF; CDR3nt: TGTGCCAGCAGCTTGGCCGACACCTATGGCTACACCTTC
v_gene: TRBV6-5; d_gene: NA; abundance: NA; len: 13; j_gene: TRBJ1-2; CDR3aa: CASSPRDIGGYTF; CDR3nt: TGTGCCAGCAGCCCCCGGGACATCGGGGGCTACACCTTC
v_gene: TRBV5-4; d_gene: NA; abundance: NA; len: 14; j_gene: TRBJ1-6; CDR3aa: CASSIRDKDSPLHF; CDR3nt: TGTGCCAGCAGCATCCGGGACAAGGATTCACCCCTCCACTTT
v_gene: TRBV18; d_gene: TRBD1; abundance: NA; len: 14; j_gene: TRBJ2-7; CDR3aa: CASSPGQGDHEQYF; CDR3nt: TGTGCCAGCTCACCAGGACAGGGGGACCACGAGCAGTACTTC
v_gene: TRBV6-1; d_gene: TRBD2; abundance: NA; len: 15; j_gene: TRBJ2-1; CDR3aa: CASSARGDLYNEQFF; CDR3nt: TGTGCCAGCAGTGCTCGGGGGGACCTCTACAATGAGCAGTTCTTC
v_gene: TRBV7-2; d_gene: NA; abundance: NA; len: 15; j_gene: TRBJ2-2; CDR3aa: CASTTQRLQLGELFF; CDR3nt: TGTGCCAGCACCACCCAAAGGTTACAGTTAGGGGAGCTGTTTTTT
v_gene: TRBV5-1; d_gene: NA; abundance: NA; len: 15; j_gene: TRBJ2-7; CDR3aa: CASSSPSPVGYEQYF; CDR3nt: TGCGCCAGCAGCTCCCCCTCTCCAGTCGGGTACGAGCAGTACTTC
v_gene: TRBV30; d_gene: TRBD1; abundance: NA; len: 13; j_gene: TRBJ1-2; CDR3aa: CAWSDRGRDGYTF; CDR3nt: TGTGCCTGGAGTGACAGGGGCAGGGATGGCTACACCTTC
v_gene: TRBV19; d_gene: NA; abundance: NA; len: 17; j_gene: TRBJ1-5; CDR3aa: CASSSNTGGGGNQPQHF; CDR3nt: TGTGCCAGTAGTTCCAATACAGGTGGAGGGGGCAATCAGCCCCAGCATTTT
v_gene: TRBV19; d_gene: TRBD1; abundance: NA; len: 13; j_gene: TRBJ1-4; CDR3aa: CASSITGGEKLFF; CDR3nt: TGTGCCAGTAGTATAACAGGGGGCGAAAAACTGTTTTTT
v_gene: TRBV4-3; d_gene: TRBD2; abundance: NA; len: 15; j_gene: TRBJ2-5; CDR3aa: CASSQGLAGAISQYF; CDR3nt: TGCGCCAGCAGCCAAGGACTAGCGGGGGCGATTTCCCAGTACTTC
v_gene: TRBV7-2; d_gene: NA; abundance: NA; len: 19; j_gene: TRBJ2-2; CDR3aa: CASSSTGIGGAFNTGELFF; CDR3nt: TGTGCCAGCAGCTCGACAGGGATAGGAGGGGCGTTTAACACCGGGGAGCTGTTTTTT
v_gene: TRBV4-1; d_gene: NA; abundance: NA; len: 15; j_gene: TRBJ1-5; CDR3aa: CASSPSETYNQPQHF; CDR3nt: TGCGCCAGCAGCCCCTCCGAGACATATAATCAGCCCCAGCATTTT
v_gene: TRBV30; d_gene: NA; abundance: NA; len: 12; j_gene: TRBJ2-7; CDR3aa: CAWTRGGGEQYF; CDR3nt: TGTGCCTGGACCAGAGGGGGTGGCGAGCAGTACTTC
v_gene: TRBV19; d_gene: NA; abundance: NA; len: 12; j_gene: TRBJ1-4; CDR3aa: CASSSAGEKLFF; CDR3nt: TGTGCCAGTAGTAGCGCGGGTGAAAAACTGTTTTTT
v_gene: TRBV5-6; d_gene: NA; abundance: NA; len: 13; j_gene: TRBJ1-2; CDR3aa: CASSLARADGYTF; CDR3nt: TGTGCCAGCAGCTTGGCCAGGGCTGATGGCTACACCTTC
v_gene: TRBV11-3; d_gene: NA; abundance: NA; len: 17; j_gene: TRBJ1-4; CDR3aa: CASSPDGLRGANEKLFF; CDR3nt: TGTGCCAGCAGCCCTGACGGGTTGCGCGGAGCTAATGAAAAACTGTTTTTT
v_gene: TRBV4-2; d_gene: TRBD2; abundance: NA; len: 17; j_gene: TRBJ2-7; CDR3aa: CASSQGTSGGSSYEQYF; CDR3nt: TGTGCCAGCAGCCAAGGCACTAGCGGGGGGTCCTCCTACGAGCAGTACTTC
v_gene: TRBV7-9; d_gene: TRBD1; abundance: NA; len: 15; j_gene: TRBJ2-2; CDR3aa: CASSYRGTNTGELFF; CDR3nt: TGTGCCAGCAGTTACAGGGGTACGAACACCGGGGAGCTGTTTTTT
v_gene: TRBV6-1; d_gene: NA; abundance: NA; len: 15; j_gene: TRBJ2-1; CDR3aa: CAILGGAGSYNEQFF; CDR3nt: TGTGCCATCCTAGGGGGGGCAGGGTCCTACAATGAGCAGTTCTTC
v_gene: TRBV25-1; d_gene: TRBD1; abundance: few; len: 15; j_gene: TRBJ1-6; CDR3aa: CASSVGGQNNSPLHF; CDR3nt: TGTGCCAGCAGTGTCGGGGGACAGAATAATTCACCCCTCCACTTT
v_gene: TRBV18; d_gene: NA; abundance: NA; len: 14; j_gene: TRBJ1-1; CDR3aa: CASSVLQGDTEAFF; CDR3nt: TGTGCCAGCTCAGTACTCCAGGGTGACACTGAAGCTTTCTTT
v_gene: TRBV19; d_gene: TRBD1; abundance: NA; len: 18; j_gene: TRBJ1-5; CDR3aa: CASSPSLTGTGVNQPQHF; CDR3nt: TGTGCCAGTAGCCCCTCCTTAACCGGGACAGGGGTCAATCAGCCCCAGCATTTT
v_gene: TRBV19; d_gene: NA; abundance: NA; len: 14; j_gene: TRBJ2-5; CDR3aa: CASSIEEGRETQYF; CDR3nt: TGTGCCAGTAGTATAGAGGAGGGTCGAGAGACCCAGTACTTC
v_gene: TRBV11-2; d_gene: NA; abundance: NA; len: 12; j_gene: TRBJ2-1; CDR3aa: CATLGGVNEQFF; CDR3nt: TGTGCCACCCTAGGGGGGGTAAATGAGCAGTTCTTC
v_gene: TRBV5-5; d_gene: NA; abundance: NA; len: 15; j_gene: TRBJ1-1; CDR3aa: CASSFQRSRWTEAFF; CDR3nt: TGTGCCAGCAGCTTTCAACGGTCTAGATGGACTGAAGCTTTCTTT
v_gene: TRBV4-1; d_gene: NA; abundance: NA; len: 17; j_gene: TRBJ1-1; CDR3aa: CASSQDIGNRVNTEAFF; CDR3nt: TGCGCCAGCAGCCAAGATATAGGGAACAGGGTGAACACTGAAGCTTTCTTT
v_gene: TRBV14; d_gene: TRBD1; abundance: NA; len: 15; j_gene: TRBJ1-2; CDR3aa: CASSQVGQATYGYTF; CDR3nt: TGTGCCAGCAGCCAAGTTGGACAGGCAACCTATGGCTACACCTTC
v_gene: TRBV9; d_gene: TRBD1; abundance: NA; len: 15; j_gene: TRBJ2-1; CDR3aa: CASSVSGTGGDEQFF; CDR3nt: TGTGCCAGCAGCGTATCCGGGACAGGGGGAGATGAGCAGTTCTTC
v_gene: TRBV7-8; d_gene: NA; abundance: NA; len: 17; j_gene: TRBJ2-1; CDR3aa: CASSSIPQGSSYNEQFF; CDR3nt: TGTGCCAGCAGCTCAATCCCCCAGGGCAGCTCCTACAATGAGCAGTTCTTC
v_gene: TRBV7-2; d_gene: NA; abundance: NA; len: 15; j_gene: TRBJ1-1; CDR3aa: CASSSQPNRDTEAFF; CDR3nt: TGTGCCAGCAGCTCACAACCAAACAGGGACACTGAAGCTTTCTTT
v_gene: TRBV30; d_gene: NA; abundance: few; len: 12; j_gene: TRBJ1-1; CDR3aa: CAWRATRREAFF; CDR3nt: TGTGCCTGGAGGGCTACCAGGAGGGAAGCTTTCTTT
v_gene: TRBV6-6; d_gene: TRBD1; abundance: NA; len: 15; j_gene: TRBJ2-7; CDR3aa: CASSSRQGKSYEQYF; CDR3nt: TGTGCCAGCTCTTCGCGACAGGGAAAGTCATACGAGCAGTACTTC
v_gene: TRBV4-1; d_gene: NA; abundance: NA; len: 16; j_gene: TRBJ1-2; CDR3aa: CASSQADRSVSYGYTF; CDR3nt: TGCGCCAGCAGCCAAGCAGACAGGTCGGTGAGCTATGGCTACACCTTC
v_gene: TRBV9; d_gene: TRBD2; abundance: NA; len: 15; j_gene: TRBJ2-2; CDR3aa: CASSTTSLGTGELFF; CDR3nt: TGTGCCAGCAGCACGACTAGCCTGGGCACCGGGGAGCTGTTTTTT
v_gene: TRBV5-1; d_gene: TRBD2; abundance: NA; len: 17; j_gene: TRBJ2-3; CDR3aa: CASSLALTSGGTDTQYF; CDR3nt: TGCGCCAGCAGCTTGGCCCTGACTAGCGGGGGCACAGATACGCAGTATTTT
v_gene: TRBV7-6; d_gene: NA; abundance: NA; len: 15; j_gene: TRBJ1-1; CDR3aa: CASSLARGPATEAFF; CDR3nt: TGTGCCAGCAGCTTAGCGCGAGGGCCAGCCACTGAAGCTTTCTTT
v_gene: TRBV7-2; d_gene: TRBD2; abundance: NA; len: 14; j_gene: TRBJ2-5; CDR3aa: CASSGTSGGETQYF; CDR3nt: TGTGCCAGCAGTGGGACTAGCGGGGGGGAGACCCAGTACTTC
v_gene: TRBV14; d_gene: TRBD2; abundance: NA; len: 14; j_gene: TRBJ2-7; CDR3aa: CASTKQAGLPEQYF; CDR3nt: TGTGCCAGCACCAAGCAAGCGGGGCTCCCCGAGCAGTACTTC